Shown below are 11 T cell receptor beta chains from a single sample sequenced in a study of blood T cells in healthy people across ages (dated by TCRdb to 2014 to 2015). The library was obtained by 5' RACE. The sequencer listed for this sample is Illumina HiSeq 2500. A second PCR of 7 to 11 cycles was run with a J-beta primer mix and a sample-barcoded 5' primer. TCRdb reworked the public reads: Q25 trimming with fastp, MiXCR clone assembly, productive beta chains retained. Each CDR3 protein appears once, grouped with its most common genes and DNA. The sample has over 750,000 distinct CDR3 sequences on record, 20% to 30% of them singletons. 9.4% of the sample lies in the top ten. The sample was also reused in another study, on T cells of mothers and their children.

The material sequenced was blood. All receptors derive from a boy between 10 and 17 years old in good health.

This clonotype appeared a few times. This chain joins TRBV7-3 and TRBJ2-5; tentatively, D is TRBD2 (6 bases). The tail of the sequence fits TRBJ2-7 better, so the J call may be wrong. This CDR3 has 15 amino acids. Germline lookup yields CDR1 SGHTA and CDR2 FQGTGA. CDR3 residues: CASSKKSMGGVEQYF. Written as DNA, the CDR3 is TGTGCCAGCAGCAAGAAGTCGATGGGGGGTGTCGAGCAGTACTTC.

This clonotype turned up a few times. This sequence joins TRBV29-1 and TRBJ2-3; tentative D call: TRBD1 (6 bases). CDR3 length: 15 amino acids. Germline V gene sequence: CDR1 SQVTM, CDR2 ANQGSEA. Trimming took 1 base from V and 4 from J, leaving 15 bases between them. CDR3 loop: CSVEVDWGRADTQYF. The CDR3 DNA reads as TGCAGCGTTGAAGTCGACTGGGGGCGCGCAGATACGCAGTATTTT.

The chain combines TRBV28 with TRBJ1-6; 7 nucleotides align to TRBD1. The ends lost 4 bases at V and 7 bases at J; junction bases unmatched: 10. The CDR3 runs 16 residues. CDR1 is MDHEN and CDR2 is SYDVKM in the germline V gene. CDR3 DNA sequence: TGTGCCAGCAGTTCACAGGGGCTCCAGGAGAATTCACCCCTCCACTTT. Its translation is CASSSQGLQENSPLHF.

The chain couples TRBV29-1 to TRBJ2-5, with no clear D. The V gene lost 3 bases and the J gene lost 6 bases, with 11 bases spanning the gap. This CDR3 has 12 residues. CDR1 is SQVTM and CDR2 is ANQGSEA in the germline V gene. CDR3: CSVEVPGKTQYF. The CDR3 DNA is TGCAGCGTTGAGGTCCCTGGGAAGACCCAGTACTTC.

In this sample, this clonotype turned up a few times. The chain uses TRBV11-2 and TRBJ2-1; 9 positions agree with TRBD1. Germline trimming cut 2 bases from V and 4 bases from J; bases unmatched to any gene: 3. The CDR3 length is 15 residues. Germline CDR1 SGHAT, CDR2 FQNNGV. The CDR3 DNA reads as TGTGCCAGCAGCTTATCCGGGACAGGGTACAATGAGCAGTTCTTC. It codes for CASSLSGTGYNEQFF.

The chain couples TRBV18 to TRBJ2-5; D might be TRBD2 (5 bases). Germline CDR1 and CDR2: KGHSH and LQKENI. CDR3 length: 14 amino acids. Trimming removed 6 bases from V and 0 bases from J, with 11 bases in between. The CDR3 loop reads CASSAREHQETQYF. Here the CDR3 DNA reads TGTGCCAGCTCCGCACGGGAACACCAAGAGACCCAGTACTTC.

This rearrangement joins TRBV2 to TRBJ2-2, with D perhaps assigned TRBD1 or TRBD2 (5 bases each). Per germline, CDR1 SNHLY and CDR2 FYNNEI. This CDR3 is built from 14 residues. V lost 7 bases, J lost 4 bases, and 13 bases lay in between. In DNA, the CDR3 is TGTGCCAGCATGGGGCGGGTAGCCACCGGGGAGCTGTTTTTT. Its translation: CASMGRVATGELFF.

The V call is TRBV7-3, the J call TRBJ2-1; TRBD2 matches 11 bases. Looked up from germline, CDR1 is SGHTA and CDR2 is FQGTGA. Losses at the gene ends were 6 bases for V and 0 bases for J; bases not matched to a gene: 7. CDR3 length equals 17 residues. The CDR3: CASRGLAVISSYNEQFF. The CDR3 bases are TGTGCCAGCAGGGGACTAGCGGTTATCAGCTCCTACAATGAGCAGTTCTTC.

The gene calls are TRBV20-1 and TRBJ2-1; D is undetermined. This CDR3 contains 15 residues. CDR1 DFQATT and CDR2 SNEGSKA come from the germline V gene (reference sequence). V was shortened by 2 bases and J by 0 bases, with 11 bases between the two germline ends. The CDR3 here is CSARQSSSSYNEQFF. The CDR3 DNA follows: TGCAGTGCTAGACAATCCTCGAGCTCCTACAATGAGCAGTTCTTC.

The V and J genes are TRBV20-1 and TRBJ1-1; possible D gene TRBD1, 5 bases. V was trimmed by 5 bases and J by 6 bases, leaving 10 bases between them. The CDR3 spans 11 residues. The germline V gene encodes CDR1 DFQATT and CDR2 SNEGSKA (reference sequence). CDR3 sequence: CSASGVSEAFF. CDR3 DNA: TGCAGTGCTTCGGGGGTCTCTGAAGCTTTCTTT.

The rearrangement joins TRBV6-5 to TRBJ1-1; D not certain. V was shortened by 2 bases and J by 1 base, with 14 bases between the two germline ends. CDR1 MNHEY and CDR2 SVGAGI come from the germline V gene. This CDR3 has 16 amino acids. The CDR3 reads CASSYRHSRRNTEAFF. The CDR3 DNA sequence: TGTGCCAGCAGTTACAGGCACTCTAGGCGGAACACTGAAGCTTTCTTT.